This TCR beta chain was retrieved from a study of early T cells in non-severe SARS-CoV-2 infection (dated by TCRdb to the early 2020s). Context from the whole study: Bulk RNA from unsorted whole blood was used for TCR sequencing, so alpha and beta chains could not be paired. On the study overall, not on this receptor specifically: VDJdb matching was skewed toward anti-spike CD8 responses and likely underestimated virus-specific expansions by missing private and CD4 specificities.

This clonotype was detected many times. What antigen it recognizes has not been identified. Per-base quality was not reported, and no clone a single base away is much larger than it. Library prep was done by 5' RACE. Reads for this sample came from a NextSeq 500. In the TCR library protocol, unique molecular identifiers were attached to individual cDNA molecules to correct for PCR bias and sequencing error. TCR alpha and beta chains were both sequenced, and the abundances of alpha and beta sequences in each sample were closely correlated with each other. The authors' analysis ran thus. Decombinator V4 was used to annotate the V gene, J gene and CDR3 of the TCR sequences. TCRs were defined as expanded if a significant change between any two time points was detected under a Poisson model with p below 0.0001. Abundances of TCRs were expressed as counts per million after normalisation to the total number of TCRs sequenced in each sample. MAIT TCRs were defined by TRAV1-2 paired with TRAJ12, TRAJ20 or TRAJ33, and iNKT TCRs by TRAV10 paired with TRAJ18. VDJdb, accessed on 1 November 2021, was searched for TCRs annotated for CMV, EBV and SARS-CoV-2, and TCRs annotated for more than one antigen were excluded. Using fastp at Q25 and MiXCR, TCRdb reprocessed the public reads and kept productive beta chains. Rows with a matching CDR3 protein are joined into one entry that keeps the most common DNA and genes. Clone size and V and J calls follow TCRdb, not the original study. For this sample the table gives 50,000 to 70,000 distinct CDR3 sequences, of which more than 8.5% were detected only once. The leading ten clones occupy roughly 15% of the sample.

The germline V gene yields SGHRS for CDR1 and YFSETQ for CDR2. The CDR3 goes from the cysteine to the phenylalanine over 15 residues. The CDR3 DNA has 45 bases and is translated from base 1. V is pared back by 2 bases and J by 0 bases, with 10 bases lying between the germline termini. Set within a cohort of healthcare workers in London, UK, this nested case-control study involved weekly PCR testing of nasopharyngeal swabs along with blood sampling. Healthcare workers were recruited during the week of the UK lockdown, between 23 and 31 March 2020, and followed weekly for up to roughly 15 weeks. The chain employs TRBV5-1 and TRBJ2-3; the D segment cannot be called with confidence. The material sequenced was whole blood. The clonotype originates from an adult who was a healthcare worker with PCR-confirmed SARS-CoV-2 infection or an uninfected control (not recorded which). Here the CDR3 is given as CASSFGFSSTDTQYF. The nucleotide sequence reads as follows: TGCGCCAGCAGCTTTGGGTTCAGTAGCACAGATACGCAGTATTTT.